This is a list of T cell receptor beta chains from one sample in a study of T cell responses to AZD1222 COVID-19 vaccine. Libraries were prepared by immunoSEQ multiplex PCR; TCRdb keeps only in-frame clonotypes and omits some of them. The sample has 150,000 or so clones, roughly 87% seen once. Sequenced here: peripheral blood, sampled on day 0 of AZD1222 vaccination. The receptors were gathered from an adult in good health. Both conserved end residues are part of each CDR3. Each record gives: V gene, J gene, clone size, D gene, CDR3 DNA, CDR3 protein. The D gene is left open where the match is weak. A clone size is listed for some rows: how often the clone was seen (once, few, many), or a class if it is expanded.

v_gene: TRBV12-5
j_gene: TRBJ2-3
abundance: .
d_gene: TRBD2
CDR3nt: TGTGCTAGTGGTTTGGTACAGACTAGCGGGAGAACGACAGATACGCAGTATTTT
CDR3aa: CASGLVQTSGRTTDTQYF

v_gene: TRBV11-3
j_gene: TRBJ2-5
abundance: .
d_gene: TRBD2
CDR3nt: TGTGCCAGCAGCTTAGATGCCGAGGGAGGGCCCGAGACCCAGTACTTC
CDR3aa: CASSLDAEGGPETQYF

v_gene: TRBV28
j_gene: TRBJ2-3
abundance: .
d_gene: TRBD1
CDR3nt: TGTGCCAGCAGTTTGCCAGGACAGGGGAGAACAGATACGCAGTATTTT
CDR3aa: CASSLPGQGRTDTQYF

v_gene: TRBV30
j_gene: TRBJ2-7
abundance: many
d_gene: .
CDR3nt: TGTGCCTGGAGTCACGGGGCCGGTACCTACGAGCAGTACTTC
CDR3aa: CAWSHGAGTYEQYF

v_gene: TRBV28
j_gene: TRBJ2-1
abundance: .
d_gene: TRBD2
CDR3nt: TGTGCCAGCAGTTTACGCGGACTAGCGGGAGACGATGAGCAGTTCTTC
CDR3aa: CASSLRGLAGDDEQFF

v_gene: TRBV4-2
j_gene: TRBJ2-1
abundance: .
d_gene: TRBD2
CDR3nt: TGTGCCAGCAGCCCCGCCGGGGCGGGAGGGGACAATGAGCAGTTCTTC
CDR3aa: CASSPAGAGGDNEQFF

v_gene: TRBV28
j_gene: TRBJ1-2
abundance: .
d_gene: TRBD1
CDR3nt: TGTGCCAGCAGGCGGACAGGGGTCTATGGCTACACCTTC
CDR3aa: CASRRTGVYGYTF

v_gene: TRBV29-1
j_gene: TRBJ2-1
abundance: .
d_gene: TRBD2
CDR3nt: TGCAGCGTTGGGCGGGGGGGTGCCGCGGATGAGCAGTTCTTC
CDR3aa: CSVGRGGAADEQFF

v_gene: TRBV28
j_gene: TRBJ1-3
abundance: .
d_gene: TRBD1
CDR3nt: TGTGCCAGCGGCGACAGGGGGCGCGGTGGAAACACCATATATTTT
CDR3aa: CASGDRGRGGNTIYF

v_gene: TRBV5-1
j_gene: TRBJ1-4
abundance: .
d_gene: TRBD1
CDR3nt: TGCGCCAGCCGACAGGGGTCTAATGAAAAACTGTTTTTT
CDR3aa: CASRQGSNEKLFF

v_gene: TRBV28
j_gene: TRBJ2-7
abundance: .
d_gene: .
CDR3nt: TGTGCCAGCAGTTTCCTCTACGGGGTAAGCTCCTACGAGCAGTACTTC
CDR3aa: CASSFLYGVSSYEQYF

v_gene: TRBV19
j_gene: TRBJ1-5
abundance: .
d_gene: TRBD1
CDR3nt: TGTGCCAGTAGCGGGACAGAAGAACATCAGCCCCAGCATTTT
CDR3aa: CASSGTEEHQPQHF

v_gene: TRBV14
j_gene: TRBJ2-3
abundance: .
d_gene: .
CDR3nt: TGTGCCAGCAGCCAAAGGGGGGTAGATACGCAGTATTTT
CDR3aa: CASSQRGVDTQYF

v_gene: TRBV18
j_gene: TRBJ1-6
abundance: .
d_gene: .
CDR3nt: TGTGCCAGCTCACTACAAAGTCCCGGGACGGGGACCTATAATTCACCCCTCCACTTT
CDR3aa: CASSLQSPGTGTYNSPLHF

v_gene: TRBV28
j_gene: TRBJ1-1
abundance: .
d_gene: TRBD1
CDR3nt: TGTGCCAGCGGGCAGGGGGCTCGAGCTTTCTTT
CDR3aa: CASGQGARAFF

v_gene: TRBV18
j_gene: TRBJ1-1
abundance: .
d_gene: .
CDR3nt: TGTGCCAGCTCAGAGAACTGGGGGACTGAAGCTTTCTTT
CDR3aa: CASSENWGTEAFF

v_gene: TRBV7-6
j_gene: TRBJ2-7
abundance: once
d_gene: .
CDR3nt: TGTGCCAGCAGCACCAGGGGGGGAGGGCTCGCCTACGAGCAGTACTTC
CDR3aa: CASSTRGGGLAYEQYF

v_gene: TRBV7-2
j_gene: TRBJ2-3
abundance: .
d_gene: .
CDR3nt: TGTGCCAGCAGTTATCAGCGGGTGGGGGCCACAGATACGCAGTATTTT
CDR3aa: CASSYQRVGATDTQYF

v_gene: TRBV20-1
j_gene: TRBJ1-2
abundance: .
d_gene: .
CDR3nt: TGCAGTGCTAGAGATAAGGTTGGCTACACCTTC
CDR3aa: CSARDKVGYTF

v_gene: TRBV4-2
j_gene: TRBJ2-7
abundance: .
d_gene: TRBD2
CDR3nt: TGTGCCAGCGGGCCCGGGGGGGCCTACGAGCAGTACTTC
CDR3aa: CASGPGGAYEQYF

v_gene: TRBV6-4
j_gene: TRBJ1-4
abundance: .
d_gene: .
CDR3nt: TGTGCCAGCAGTGACTCGAATGAAAAACTGTTTTTT
CDR3aa: CASSDSNEKLFF

v_gene: TRBV4-3
j_gene: TRBJ2-1
abundance: .
d_gene: TRBD2
CDR3nt: TGCGCCAGCAGCCAAGGTTTGGGGGAGGGTAATGAGCAGTTCTTC
CDR3aa: CASSQGLGEGNEQFF

v_gene: TRBV6-4
j_gene: TRBJ2-5
abundance: .
d_gene: .
CDR3nt: TGTGCCAGCAGTGACTCGATAGGCGGGATGGAGACCCAGTACTTC
CDR3aa: CASSDSIGGMETQYF

v_gene: TRBV19
j_gene: TRBJ2-3
abundance: .
d_gene: TRBD2
CDR3nt: TGTGCCAGTAGTATTCGGCGGGGGGGCACAGATACGCAGTATTTT
CDR3aa: CASSIRRGGTDTQYF

v_gene: TRBV28
j_gene: TRBJ1-4
abundance: .
d_gene: TRBD1
CDR3nt: TGTGCCAGCAGCCCTGGACAGGGGCACGGAAAACTGTTTTTT
CDR3aa: CASSPGQGHGKLFF

v_gene: TRBV10-3
j_gene: TRBJ2-1
abundance: .
d_gene: TRBD2
CDR3nt: TGTGCCATCAGGCCGGGACTAGCGGCAAACAATGAGCAGTTCTTC
CDR3aa: CAIRPGLAANNEQFF

v_gene: TRBV27
j_gene: TRBJ2-5
abundance: .
d_gene: TRBD1
CDR3nt: TGTGCCAGCAGTCCCCTGGACAGGGCGAGATACGCGGAGACCCAGTACTTC
CDR3aa: CASSPLDRARYAETQYF